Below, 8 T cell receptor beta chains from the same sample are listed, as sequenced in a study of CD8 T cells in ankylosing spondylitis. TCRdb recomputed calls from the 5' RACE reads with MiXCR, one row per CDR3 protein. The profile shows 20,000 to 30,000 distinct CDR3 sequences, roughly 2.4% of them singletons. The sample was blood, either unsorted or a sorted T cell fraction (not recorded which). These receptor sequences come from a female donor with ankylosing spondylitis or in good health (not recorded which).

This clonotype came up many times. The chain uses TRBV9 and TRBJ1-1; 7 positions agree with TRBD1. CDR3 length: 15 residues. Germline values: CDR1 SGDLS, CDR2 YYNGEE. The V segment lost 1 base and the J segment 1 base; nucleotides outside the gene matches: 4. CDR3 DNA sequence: TGTGCCAGCAGCGTAAGCGGGGACAGGAACACTGAAGCTTTCTTT. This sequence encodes CASSVSGDRNTEAFF.

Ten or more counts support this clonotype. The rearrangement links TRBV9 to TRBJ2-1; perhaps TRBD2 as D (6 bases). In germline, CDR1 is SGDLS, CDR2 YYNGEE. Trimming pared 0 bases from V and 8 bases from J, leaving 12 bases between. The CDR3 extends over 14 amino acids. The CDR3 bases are TGTGCCAGCAGCGTAGTTGCGGGAATGGATGAGCAGTTCTTC. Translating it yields CASSVVAGMDEQFF.

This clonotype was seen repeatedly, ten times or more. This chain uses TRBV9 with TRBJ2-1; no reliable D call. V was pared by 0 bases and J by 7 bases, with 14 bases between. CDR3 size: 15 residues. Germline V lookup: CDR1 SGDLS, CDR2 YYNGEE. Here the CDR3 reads CASSVAPLSRNEQFF. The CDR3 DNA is TGTGCCAGCAGCGTAGCCCCGCTCTCTAGGAATGAGCAGTTCTTC.

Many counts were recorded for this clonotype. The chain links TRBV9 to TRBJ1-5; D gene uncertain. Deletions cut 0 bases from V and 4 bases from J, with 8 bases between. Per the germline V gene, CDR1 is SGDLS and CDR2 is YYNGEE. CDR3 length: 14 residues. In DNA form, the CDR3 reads TGTGCCAGCAGCGTAGGGCACCAAAATCAGCCCCAGCATTTT. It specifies CASSVGHQNQPQHF.

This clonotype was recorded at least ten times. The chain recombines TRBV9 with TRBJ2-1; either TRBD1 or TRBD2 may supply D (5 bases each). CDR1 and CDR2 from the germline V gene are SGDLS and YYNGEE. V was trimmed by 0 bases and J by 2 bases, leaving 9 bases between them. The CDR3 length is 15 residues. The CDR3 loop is CASSVGRETYNEQFF. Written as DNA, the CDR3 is TGTGCCAGCAGCGTAGGCAGGGAGACCTACAATGAGCAGTTCTTC.

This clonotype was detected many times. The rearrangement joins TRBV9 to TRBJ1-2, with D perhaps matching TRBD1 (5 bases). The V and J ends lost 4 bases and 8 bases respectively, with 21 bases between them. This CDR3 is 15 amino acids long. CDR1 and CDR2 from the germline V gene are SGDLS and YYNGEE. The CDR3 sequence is CASSPTGHNRRGYTF. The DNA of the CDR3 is TGTGCCAGCAGCCCAACCGGACACAATCGCCGCGGCTACACCTTC.

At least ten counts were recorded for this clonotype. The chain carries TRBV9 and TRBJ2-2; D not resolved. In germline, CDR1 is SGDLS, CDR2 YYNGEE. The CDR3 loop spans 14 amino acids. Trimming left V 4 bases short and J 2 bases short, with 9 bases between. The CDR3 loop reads CASSQITNTGELFF. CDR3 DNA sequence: TGTGCCAGCAGCCAGATCACCAACACCGGGGAGCTGTTTTTT.

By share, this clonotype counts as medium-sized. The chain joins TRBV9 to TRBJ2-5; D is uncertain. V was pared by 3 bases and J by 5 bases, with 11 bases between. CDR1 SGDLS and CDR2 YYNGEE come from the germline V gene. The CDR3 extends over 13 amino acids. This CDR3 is CASSARTSETQYF. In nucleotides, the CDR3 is TGTGCCAGCAGCGCCCGGACGTCGGAGACCCAGTACTTC.